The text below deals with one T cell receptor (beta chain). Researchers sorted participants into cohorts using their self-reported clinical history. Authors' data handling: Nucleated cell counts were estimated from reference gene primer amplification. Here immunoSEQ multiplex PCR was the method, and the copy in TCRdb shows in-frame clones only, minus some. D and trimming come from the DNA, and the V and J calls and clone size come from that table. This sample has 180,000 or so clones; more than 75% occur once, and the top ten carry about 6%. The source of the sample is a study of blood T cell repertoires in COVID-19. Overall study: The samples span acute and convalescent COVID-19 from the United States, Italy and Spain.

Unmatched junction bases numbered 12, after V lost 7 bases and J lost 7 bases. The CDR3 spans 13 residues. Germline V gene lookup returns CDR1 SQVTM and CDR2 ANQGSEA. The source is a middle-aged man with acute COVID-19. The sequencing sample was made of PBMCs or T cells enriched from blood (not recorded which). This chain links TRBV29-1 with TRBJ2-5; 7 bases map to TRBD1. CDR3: CSGAPGGKGTQYF. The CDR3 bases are TGCAGCGGGGCCCCAGGGGGTAAGGGGACCCAGTACTTC.